A single sample is the source of the 24 T cell receptor beta chains below, sequenced in a study of shared clonotypes between healthy human individuals. Some clones are missing from TCRdb's copy, which holds only in-frame ones; the method was immunoSEQ multiplex PCR. Of some 360,000 clones in the sample, around 70% were seen once. The sample comprised memory CD4+ T cells sorted from blood. Subset denoted: CD45RA-negative fraction. Every receptor here comes from a man between 25 and 39 years old in good health.

The sample holds a few counts of this clone. The same CDR3 can be traced to other DNA sequences in this sample. The chain uses TRBV5-1 and TRBJ2-2; 7 bases line up with TRBD1. The junction had 2 bases not matched to a gene; V was cut back by 0 bases and J by 3 bases. The length of the CDR3 is 15 residues. Germline V lookup: CDR1 SGHRS, CDR2 YFSETQ. The CDR3 spells CASSLVQGDTGELFF. CDR3 nucleotides: TGCGCCAGCAGCTTGGTTCAGGGGGACACCGGGGAGCTGTTTTTT.

The V gene is TRBV7-9, the J gene TRBJ2-2; D gene ambiguous. Germline values: CDR1 SEHNR, CDR2 FQNEAQ (reference sequence). This CDR3 spans 14 amino acids. With 5 bases removed from V and 6 bases from J, the gap between germline ends came to 13 bases. The CDR3 DNA reads as TGTGCCAGCAGCAGGGATGTGGCCTCCGGGGAGCTGTTTTTT. Protein product: CASSRDVASGELFF.

This clone was recorded many times. The CDR3 loop reads CASSPQVAETQYF. The CDR3 nucleotides read TGTGCCAGCTCACCTCAGGTTGCAGAGACCCAGTACTTC. The chain is built from TRBV18 and TRBJ2-5, with unresolved D. The CDR3 is 13 residues long. Germline V gives CDR1 KGHSH, CDR2 LQKENI. Between the trimmed V and J ends, which lost 3 bases and 4 bases, there was a span of 9 bases.

The V gene is TRBV18, the J gene TRBJ2-3; D is ambiguous. Trimming stripped 0 bases from V and 0 bases from J, with 7 bases between. Germline CDR1 and CDR2: KGHSH and LQKENI. The CDR3 has 15 residues. In nucleotides, the CDR3 is TGTGCCAGCTCACCACCGACGCAGAGCACAGATACGCAGTATTTT. It encodes CASSPPTQSTDTQYF.

Regarding this clone: This CDR3 is also generated by other DNA sequences in the sample. This chain joins TRBV5-1 and TRBJ1-4; no clear D gene. Trimming pared 0 bases from V and 5 bases from J, leaving 5 bases between. The CDR3 extends over 13 amino acids. Germline assignment: CDR1 SGHRS and CDR2 YFSETQ. Here the CDR3 reads CASSLGGNEKLFF. For the CDR3, the DNA is TGCGCCAGCAGCTTGGGAGGGAATGAAAAACTGTTTTTT.

V is TRBV7-2 and J is TRBJ2-2; no clear D gene. V was clipped by 5 bases and J by 2 bases, with 12 bases between them. The CDR3 is made up of 15 amino acids. From germline, CDR1 is SGHTA and CDR2 FQGNSA. CDR3 sequence: CASSQRIRNTGELFF. The CDR3 DNA sequence: TGTGCCAGCAGCCAAAGAATAAGAAACACCGGGGAGCTGTTTTTT.

This rearrangement joins TRBV5-1 to TRBJ2-2; 13 bases are a match to TRBD2. The germline V gene has CDR1 SGHRS and CDR2 YFSETQ. CDR3 length: 15 amino acids. V was clipped by 4 bases and J by 7 bases; unmatched bases: 4. The CDR3 spells CASSARTSGGGELFF. The CDR3 region has the DNA TGCGCCAGCAGCGCCCGGACTAGCGGGGGCGGGGAGCTGTTTTTT. Full variable domain (rest looked up from reference TRBV5-1 and TRBJ2-2): KAGVTQTPRYLIKTRGQQVTLSCSPISGHRSVSWYQQTPGQGLQFLFEYFSETQRNKGNFPGRFSGRQFSNSRSEMNVSTLELGDSALYLCASSARTSGGGELFFGEGSRLTVL.

J is TRBJ1-5 and V is TRBV2, with TRBD1 matching over 7 bases. CDR3 size: 16 residues. Trimming cost V 3 bases and J 5 bases; bases outside gene matches: 10. Germline CDR1 and CDR2: SNHLY and FYNNEI. The CDR3 DNA follows: TGTGCCAGCAGTGATAGCGGTGGAGGGGGCGATCAGCCCCAGCATTTT. This codes for CASSDSGGGGDQPQHF.

The chain couples TRBV7-2 to TRBJ1-1; no firm D call. The CDR3 spans 13 residues. Trimming left V 3 bases short and J 1 base short, with 6 bases between. CDR1 is SGHTA, CDR2 FQGNSA, per germline. The CDR3 protein is CASSLWANTEAFF. The CDR3 nucleotides read TGTGCCAGCAGCTTGTGGGCGAACACTGAAGCTTTCTTT.

V gene TRBV7-2 combines with J gene TRBJ2-5; weak D call: TRBD1 (6 bases). There are 13 residues in the CDR3. Per the germline V gene, CDR1 is SGHTA and CDR2 is FQGNSA. Trimming took 10 bases from V and 2 from J, leaving 14 bases between them. CDR3 region: CAIATGTQETQYF. CDR3 sequence (DNA): TGTGCCATTGCGACAGGCACGCAAGAGACCCAGTACTTC.

CDR3 coding DNA: TGTGCCAGTAGGTCCGCACGGGTCTCTGGAAACACCATATATTTT. Protein sequence: CASRSARVSGNTIYF. V gene TRBV19 combines with J gene TRBJ1-3; D is ambiguous. V lost 6 bases, J lost 0 bases, and 12 bases lay in between. Germline V lookup: CDR1 LNHDA, CDR2 SQIVND (reference sequence). The CDR3 runs to 15 residues.

The count of this clone is one. The chain has TRBV5-1 and TRBJ2-5, with a weak D call TRBD2 (6 bases). Trimming shortened V by 4 bases and J by 2 bases, and 15 bases separated the two germline ends. Per germline, CDR1 SGHRS and CDR2 YFSETQ. The CDR3 is 15 residues long. CDR3: CASSHPSGGQETQYF. CDR3 in DNA: TGCGCCAGCAGCCACCCGAGCGGAGGGCAAGAGACCCAGTACTTC. The variable domain in full, with the rest retrieved from reference TRBV5-1 and TRBJ2-5, is KAGVTQTPRYLIKTRGQQVTLSCSPISGHRSVSWYQQTPGQGLQFLFEYFSETQRNKGNFPGRFSGRQFSNSRSEMNVSTLELGDSALYLCASSHPSGGQETQYFGPGTRLLVL.

The sample holds a few counts of this clone. The rearrangement joins TRBV19 to TRBJ2-7; 12 bases are shared with TRBD2. CDR3 length equals 15 residues. Germline CDR1 and CDR2: LNHDA and SQIVND (reference sequence). The junction had 9 bases not matched to a gene; V was cut back by 6 bases and J by 6 bases. The chain's CDR3 is CASRDLAGGPSEQYF. For the CDR3, the DNA is TGTGCCAGTAGGGATCTAGCGGGAGGGCCTTCCGAGCAGTACTTC.

A few counts support this clone. CDR3 DNA sequence: TGTGCCAGCAGGAAGACTGACTACGAGCAGTACTTC. It codes for CASRKTDYEQYF. This chain uses TRBV2 with TRBJ2-7; D is uncertain. The CDR3 has 12 residues. Trimming removed 6 bases from V and 3 bases from J, with 9 bases in between. CDR1 is SNHLY, CDR2 FYNNEI, per germline.

In this sample, this clone turned up many times. V gene TRBV7-6 combines with J gene TRBJ2-5, with D unresolved. This CDR3 is built from 12 residues. Germline values: CDR1 SGHVS, CDR2 FNYEAQ. Trimming shortened V by 7 bases and J by 9 bases, and 15 bases separated the two germline ends. The DNA for the CDR3 is TGTGCCAGCATAGGCAATATAGGGCCCCAGTACTTC. The encoded protein is CASIGNIGPQYF.

The chain combines TRBV5-1 with TRBJ2-1; tentative D call: TRBD2 (6 bases). From germline, CDR1 is SGHRS and CDR2 YFSETQ. V lost 4 bases and J lost 7, with 15 bases in between. The CDR3 runs to 14 residues. The CDR3 DNA sequence: TGCGCCAGCAGCCTGGAGCTAGCGTATAATGAGCAGTTCTTC. Amino acids: CASSLELAYNEQFF.

V gene TRBV11-2 combines with J gene TRBJ1-2; unclear D gene. V dropped 4 bases and J dropped 7 bases, with 10 bases sitting between them. CDR1 and CDR2 (germline): SGHAT, FQNNGV. The length of the CDR3 is 12 residues. In nucleotides, the CDR3 is TGTGCCAGCAGCTCCATCGGAGGTGGCTACACCTTC. Amino acids: CASSSIGGGYTF.

The V and J genes are TRBV27 and TRBJ1-5; D is unresolved. CDR1 is MNHEY, CDR2 SMNVEV, per germline (reference sequence). The CDR3 consists of 15 residues. Trimming stripped 5 bases from V and 3 bases from J, with 14 bases between. DNA of the CDR3: TGTGCCAGCAGTCCCCCAGGAGCCTACAATCAGCCCCAGCATTTT. Translating it yields CASSPPGAYNQPQHF.

J is TRBJ1-4 and V is TRBV19, with D hard to call. Germline V CDR1 and CDR2: LNHDA, SQIVND (reference sequence). The CDR3 is made up of 14 amino acids. The V end lost 3 bases, the J end lost 4 bases, and 9 bases lay between the germline ends. The CDR3 sequence is CASSMGHHNEKLFF. CDR3 DNA sequence: TGTGCCAGTAGTATGGGTCACCATAATGAAAAACTGTTTTTT.

This clone was recorded a few times. The chain recombines TRBV5-1 with TRBJ1-2, with a weak D call TRBD1 (6 bases). The ends were cut back, 0 bases at V and 6 bases at J, with 12 bases in the middle. Germline lookup yields CDR1 SGHRS and CDR2 YFSETQ. The CDR3 is 14 residues long. Written as DNA, the CDR3 is TGCGCCAGCAGCTTGGCTCCGGCAGGGGATGGCTACACCTTC. It encodes CASSLAPAGDGYTF.

For the CDR3, the DNA is TGTGCCAGCAGCTTAGATTATCGCGAGCAGTACTTC. This gives the protein CASSLDYREQYF. The genes are TRBV11-3 and TRBJ2-7; D is ambiguous. The V end was cut by 0 bases, the J end by 6 bases, with 6 bases between. CDR3 size: 12 residues. Germline CDR1 reads SGHNT; CDR2 reads YENEEA.

Details on this clone: Distinct nucleotide sequences in the sample also encode this CDR3. This chain joins TRBV5-4 and TRBJ2-3; D not certain. The CDR3 has 13 residues. Looked up from germline, CDR1 is SGHNT and CDR2 is YYREEE (reference sequence). Trimming left V 0 bases short and J 3 bases short, with 5 bases between. The CDR3 region has the DNA TGTGCCAGCAGCTTGGGGGGAACAGATACGCAGTATTTT. Translated, it gives CASSLGGTDTQYF.

The chain combines TRBV7-6 with TRBJ2-1; 7 nucleotides line up with TRBD1. J was trimmed by 15 bases and V by 2 bases; bases with no gene match: 10. The CDR3 totals 13 residues. Germline CDR1 reads SGHVS; CDR2 reads FNYEAQ. The chain's CDR3 is CASSLSYRDSPFF. The CDR3 nucleotides are TGTGCCAGCAGCTTAAGTTACCGGGACAGCCCGTTCTTC.

This clone has more than one count but fewer than ten. The CDR3 sequence is CASSQGWRGETDTQYF. CDR3 nucleotide sequence: TGCGCCAGCAGCCAAGGTTGGCGGGGAGAGACAGATACGCAGTATTTT. The chain has TRBV4-3 and TRBJ2-3; weak D call: TRBD2 (6 bases). The length of the CDR3 is 16 residues. Germline assignment: CDR1 LGHNA and CDR2 YSLEER. Trimming took off 1 base at V and 3 bases at J, with 14 bases between the two ends.